The present T cell receptor (beta chain) was sequenced within a study of cytomegalovirus exposure and HLA in healthy donors. Overall study findings and caveats: Earlier results showed most TCR beta V segments being productive about 87% or about 30% of the time. There was a cluster of highly shared sequence variants that was likely a sequencing artifact.

It was with 60 Vbeta and 13 Jbeta primers that the PCR ran. The method was immunoSEQ multiplex PCR; TCRdb's version includes in-frame clones alone and lacks a portion of them. The data show 100,000 to 130,000 clones, about 81% seen once. Regarding this clone: The antigen is unknown.

With 2 bases clipped from V and 11 bases from J, the junction kept 9 bases outside the gene matches. Germline CDR1 reads SGHNT; CDR2 reads YENEEA. This CDR3 has 15 amino acids. The chain uses TRBV11-3 and TRBJ1-6; TRBD1 matches 7 bases. Sequencing was performed on PBMCs. The TCR sequence derives from a man aged 30-40 years in good health and CMV-seropositive. Here the CDR3 reads CASSLNRVQGAPLHF. The DNA for the CDR3 is TGTGCCAGCAGCTTAAATCGCGTCCAGGGGGCACCCCTCCACTTT. The full variable domain, with the rest looked up from reference TRBV11-3 and TRBJ1-6, is EAGVVQSPRYKIIEKKQPVAFWCNPISGHNTLYWYLQNLGQGPELLIRYENEEAVDDSQLPKDRFSAERLKGVDSTLKIQPAELGDSAVYLCASSLNRVQGAPLHFGNGTRLTVT.